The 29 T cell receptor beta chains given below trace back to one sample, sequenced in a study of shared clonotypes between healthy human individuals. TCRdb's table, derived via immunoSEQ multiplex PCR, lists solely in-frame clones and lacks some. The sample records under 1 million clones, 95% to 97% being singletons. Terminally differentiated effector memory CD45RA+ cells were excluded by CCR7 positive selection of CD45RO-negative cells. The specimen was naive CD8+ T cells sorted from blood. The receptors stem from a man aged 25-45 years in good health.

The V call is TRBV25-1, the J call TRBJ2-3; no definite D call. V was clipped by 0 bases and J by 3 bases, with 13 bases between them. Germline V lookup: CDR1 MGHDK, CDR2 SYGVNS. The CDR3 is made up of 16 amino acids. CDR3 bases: TGTGCCAGCAGTGAATATGGGGAAATGGGGACAGATACGCAGTATTTT. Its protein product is CASSEYGEMGTDTQYF.

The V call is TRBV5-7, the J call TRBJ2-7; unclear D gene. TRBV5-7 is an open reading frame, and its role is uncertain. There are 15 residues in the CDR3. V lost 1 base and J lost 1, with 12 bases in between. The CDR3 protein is CASSLRTLRSYEQYF. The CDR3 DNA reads TGTGCCAGCAGCTTGAGAACTCTCCGGTCCTACGAGCAGTACTTC.

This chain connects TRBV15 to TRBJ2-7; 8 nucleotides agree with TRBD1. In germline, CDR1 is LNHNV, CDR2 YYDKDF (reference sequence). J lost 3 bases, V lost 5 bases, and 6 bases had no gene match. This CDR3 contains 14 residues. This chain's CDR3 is CATSPRGQGYEQYF. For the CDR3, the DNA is TGTGCCACCAGCCCCCGCGGACAGGGCTACGAGCAGTACTTC.

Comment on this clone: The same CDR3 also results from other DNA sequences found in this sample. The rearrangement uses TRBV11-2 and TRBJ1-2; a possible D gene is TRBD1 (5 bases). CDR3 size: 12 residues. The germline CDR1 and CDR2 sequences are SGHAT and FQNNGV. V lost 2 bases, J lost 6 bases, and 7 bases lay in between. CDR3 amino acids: CASSLTRDGYTF. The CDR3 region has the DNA TGTGCCAGCAGCTTAACCAGGGATGGCTACACCTTC. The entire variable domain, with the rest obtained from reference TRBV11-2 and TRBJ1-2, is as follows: EAGVAQSPRYKIIEKRQSVAFWCNPISGHATLYWYQQILGQGPKLLIQFQNNGVVDDSQLPKDRFSAERLKGVDSTLKIQPAKLEDSAVYLCASSLTRDGYTFGSGTRLTVV.

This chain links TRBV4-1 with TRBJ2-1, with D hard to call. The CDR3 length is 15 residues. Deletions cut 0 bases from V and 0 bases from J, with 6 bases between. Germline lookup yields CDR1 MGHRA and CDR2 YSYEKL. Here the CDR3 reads CASSQDLSSYNEQFF. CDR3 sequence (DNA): TGCGCCAGCAGCCAAGACCTAAGCTCCTACAATGAGCAGTTCTTC.

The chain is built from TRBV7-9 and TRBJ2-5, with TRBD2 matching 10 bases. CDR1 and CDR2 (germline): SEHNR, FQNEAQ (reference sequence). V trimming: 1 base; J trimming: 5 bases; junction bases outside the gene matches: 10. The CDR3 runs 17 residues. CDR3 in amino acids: CASSLVGLAGEQETQYF. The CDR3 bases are TGTGCCAGCAGCTTAGTAGGGCTAGCGGGAGAACAGGAGACCCAGTACTTC.

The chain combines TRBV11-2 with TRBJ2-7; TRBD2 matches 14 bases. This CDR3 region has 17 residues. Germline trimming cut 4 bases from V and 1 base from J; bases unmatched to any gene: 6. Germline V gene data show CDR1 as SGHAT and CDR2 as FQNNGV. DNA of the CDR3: TGTGCCAGCAGCTCCGGGACTAGCGGGAGTTTTTCCTACGAGCAGTACTTC. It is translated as CASSSGTSGSFSYEQYF.

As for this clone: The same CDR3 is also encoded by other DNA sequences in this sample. As DNA, the CDR3 is TGTGCCAGCAGCTTAGATACAGGGGCTGGAAACACCATATATTTT. This sequence encodes CASSLDTGAGNTIYF. The chain has TRBV11-2 and TRBJ1-3; TRBD1 agrees at 7 bases. After removal of 0 bases from V and 2 bases from J, the junction contained 1 base not matched to a gene. This CDR3 spans 15 amino acids. Germline-derived CDR1 and CDR2 are SGHAT and FQNNGV.

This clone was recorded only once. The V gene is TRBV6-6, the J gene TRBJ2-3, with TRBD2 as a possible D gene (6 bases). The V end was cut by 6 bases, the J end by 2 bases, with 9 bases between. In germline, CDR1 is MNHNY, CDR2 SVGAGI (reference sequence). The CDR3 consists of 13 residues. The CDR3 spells CASRDYYTDTQYF. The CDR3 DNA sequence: TGTGCCAGCAGGGACTACTACACAGATACGCAGTATTTT.

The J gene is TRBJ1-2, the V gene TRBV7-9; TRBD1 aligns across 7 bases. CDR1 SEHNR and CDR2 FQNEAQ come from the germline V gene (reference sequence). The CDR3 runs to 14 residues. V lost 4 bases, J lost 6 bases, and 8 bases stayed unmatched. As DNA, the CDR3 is TGTGCCAGCAGCTCAGGGGGGAGGATACATGGCTACACCTTC. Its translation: CASSSGGRIHGYTF.

This chain's CDR3 is CATSRQGSGANVLTF. The CDR3 DNA follows: TGTGCCACCAGCAGACAGGGTTCTGGGGCCAACGTCCTGACTTTC. The chain carries TRBV15 and TRBJ2-6, with a weak D call TRBD1 (5 bases). The CDR3 is 15 residues long. Trimming took off 2 bases at V and 1 base at J, with 6 bases between the two ends. Germline CDR1 and CDR2: LNHNV and YYDKDF (reference sequence).

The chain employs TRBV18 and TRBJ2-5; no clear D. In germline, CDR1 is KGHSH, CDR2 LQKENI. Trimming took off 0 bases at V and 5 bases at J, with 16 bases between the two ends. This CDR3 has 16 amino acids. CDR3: CASSPPSGIEWETQYF. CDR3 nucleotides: TGTGCCAGCTCACCACCGTCCGGCATTGAGTGGGAGACCCAGTACTTC.

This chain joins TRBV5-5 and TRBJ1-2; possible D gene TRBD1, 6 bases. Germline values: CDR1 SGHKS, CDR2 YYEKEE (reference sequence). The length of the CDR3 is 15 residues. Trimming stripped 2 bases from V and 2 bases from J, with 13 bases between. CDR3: CASSFLRDTNYGYTF. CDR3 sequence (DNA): TGTGCCAGCAGCTTTCTTCGGGACACGAACTATGGCTACACCTTC.

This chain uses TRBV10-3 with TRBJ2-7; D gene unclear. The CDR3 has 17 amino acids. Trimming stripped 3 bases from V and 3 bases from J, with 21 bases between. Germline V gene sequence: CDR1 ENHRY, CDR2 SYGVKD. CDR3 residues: CAISDPLTTIQGYEQYF. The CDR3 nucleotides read TGTGCCATCAGTGACCCCCTGACCACAATTCAAGGCTACGAGCAGTACTTC.

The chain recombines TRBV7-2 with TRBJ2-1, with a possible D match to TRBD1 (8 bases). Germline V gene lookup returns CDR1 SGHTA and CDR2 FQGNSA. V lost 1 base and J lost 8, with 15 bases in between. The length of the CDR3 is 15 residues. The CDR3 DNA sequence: TGTGCCAGCAGCTTAGTAACAGGGGGGAGGGATGAGCAGTTCTTC. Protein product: CASSLVTGGRDEQFF.

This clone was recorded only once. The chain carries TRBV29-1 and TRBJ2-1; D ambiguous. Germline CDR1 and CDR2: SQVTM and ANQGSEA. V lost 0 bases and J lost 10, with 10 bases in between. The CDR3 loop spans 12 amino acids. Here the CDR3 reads CSVEDPGNEQFF. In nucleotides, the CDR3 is TGCAGCGTTGAAGATCCAGGAAACGAGCAGTTCTTC.

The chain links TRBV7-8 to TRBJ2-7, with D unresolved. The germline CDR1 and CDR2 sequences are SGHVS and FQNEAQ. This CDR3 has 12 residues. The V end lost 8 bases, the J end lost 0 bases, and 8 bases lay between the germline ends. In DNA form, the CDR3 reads TGTGCCAGCGGACCTAGCTCCTACGAGCAGTACTTC. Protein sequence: CASGPSSYEQYF.

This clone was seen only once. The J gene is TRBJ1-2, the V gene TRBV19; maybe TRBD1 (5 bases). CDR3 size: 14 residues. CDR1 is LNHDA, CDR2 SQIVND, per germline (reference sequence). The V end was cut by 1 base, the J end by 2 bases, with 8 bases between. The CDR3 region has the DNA TGTGCCAGTAGTATAGCCAGGGAGAACTATGGCTACACCTTC. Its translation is CASSIARENYGYTF.

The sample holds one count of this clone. For the CDR3, the DNA is TGTGCCAGCAGCTCCCCCGGGACACCTTACGAGCAGTACTTC. It codes for CASSSPGTPYEQYF. The V call is TRBV7-9, the J call TRBJ2-7; a weak D match, TRBD1 (6 bases). The CDR3 contains 14 residues. The germline V and J ends were trimmed by 4 bases and 4 bases, with 14 bases remaining between them. CDR1 is SEHNR, CDR2 FQNEAQ, per germline (reference sequence).

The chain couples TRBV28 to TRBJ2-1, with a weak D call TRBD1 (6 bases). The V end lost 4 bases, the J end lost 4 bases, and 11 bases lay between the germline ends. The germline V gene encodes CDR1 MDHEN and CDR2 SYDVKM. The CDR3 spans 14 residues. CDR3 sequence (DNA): TGTGCCAGCAGTTCCAGGACAGTTTACAATGAGCAGTTCTTC. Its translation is CASSSRTVYNEQFF.

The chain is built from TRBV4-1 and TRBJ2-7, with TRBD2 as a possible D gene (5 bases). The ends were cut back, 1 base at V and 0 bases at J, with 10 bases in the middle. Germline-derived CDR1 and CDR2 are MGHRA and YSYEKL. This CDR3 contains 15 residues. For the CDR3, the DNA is TGCGCCAGCAGCCAAGGTGGAGGAAACTCCTACGAGCAGTACTTC. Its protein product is CASSQGGGNSYEQYF.

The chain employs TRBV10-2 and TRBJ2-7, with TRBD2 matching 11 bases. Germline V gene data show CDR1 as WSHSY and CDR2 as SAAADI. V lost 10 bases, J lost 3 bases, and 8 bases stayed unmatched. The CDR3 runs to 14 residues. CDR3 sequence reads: CAIPTSGASYEQYF. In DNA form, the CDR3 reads TGCGCCATTCCGACTAGCGGGGCAAGCTACGAGCAGTACTTC.

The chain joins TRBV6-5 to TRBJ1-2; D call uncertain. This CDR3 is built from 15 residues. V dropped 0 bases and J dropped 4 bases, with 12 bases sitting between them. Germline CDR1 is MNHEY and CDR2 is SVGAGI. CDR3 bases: TGTGCCAGCAGTTACTCGAAAGGTTGGGGCTATGGCTACACCTTC. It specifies CASSYSKGWGYGYTF.

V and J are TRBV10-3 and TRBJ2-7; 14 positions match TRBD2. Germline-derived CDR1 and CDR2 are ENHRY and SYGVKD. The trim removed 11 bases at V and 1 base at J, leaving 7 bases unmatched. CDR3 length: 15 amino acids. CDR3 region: CASGTSGSSSYEQYF. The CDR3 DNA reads TGTGCCTCTGGGACTAGCGGGAGTTCATCCTACGAGCAGTACTTC.

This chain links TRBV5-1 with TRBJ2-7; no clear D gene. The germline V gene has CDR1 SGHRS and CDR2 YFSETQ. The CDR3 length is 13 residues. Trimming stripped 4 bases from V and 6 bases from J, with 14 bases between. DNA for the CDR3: TGCGCCAGCAGCCCGAAGGCCGGTCTCGAGCAGTACTTC. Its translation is CASSPKAGLEQYF.

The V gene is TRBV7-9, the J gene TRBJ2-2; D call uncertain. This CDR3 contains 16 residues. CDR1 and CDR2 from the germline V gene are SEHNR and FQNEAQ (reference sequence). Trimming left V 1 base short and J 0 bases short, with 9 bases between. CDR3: CASSLGPFANTGELFF. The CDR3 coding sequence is TGTGCCAGCAGCTTAGGACCCTTCGCGAACACCGGGGAGCTGTTTTTT.

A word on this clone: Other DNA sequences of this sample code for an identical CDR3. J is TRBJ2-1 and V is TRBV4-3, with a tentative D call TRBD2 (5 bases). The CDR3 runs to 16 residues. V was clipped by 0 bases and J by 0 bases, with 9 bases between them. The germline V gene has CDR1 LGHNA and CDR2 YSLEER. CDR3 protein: CASSQDRGSSYNEQFF. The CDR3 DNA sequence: TGCGCCAGCAGCCAAGATCGTGGGAGCTCCTACAATGAGCAGTTCTTC.

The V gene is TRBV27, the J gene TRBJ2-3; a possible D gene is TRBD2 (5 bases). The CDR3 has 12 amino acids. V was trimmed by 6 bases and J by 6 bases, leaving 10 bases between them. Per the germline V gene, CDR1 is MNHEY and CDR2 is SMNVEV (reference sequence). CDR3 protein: CASREVGDTQYF. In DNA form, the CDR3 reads TGTGCCAGCAGGGAGGTGGGGGATACGCAGTATTTT.

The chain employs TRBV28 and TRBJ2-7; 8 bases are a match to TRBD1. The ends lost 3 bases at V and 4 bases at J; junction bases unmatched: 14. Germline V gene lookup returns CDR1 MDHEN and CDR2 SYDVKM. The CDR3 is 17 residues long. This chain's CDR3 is CASSFDPRDRNKYEQYF. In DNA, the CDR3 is TGTGCCAGCAGTTTCGATCCCCGGGACAGGAATAAATACGAGCAGTACTTC.